This is a list of T cell receptor beta chains from one sample in a study of control samples from healthy donors and cancer patients. TCRdb's table, derived via immunoSEQ multiplex PCR, lists solely in-frame clones and lacks some. The top ten hold roughly 13% of the sample, which has around 30,000 clones, approximately 91% seen once. The specimen sequenced was PBMCs. These receptors were taken from a man aged 50-60 years with lung cancer. Both conserved end residues are part of each CDR3. D genes are given only for firm matches. The size of a clone is reported for some rows only, either as once, few or many, or as a class for expanded clones.

v_gene	d_gene	abundance	j_gene	CDR3aa	CDR3nt
TRBV9	.	.	TRBJ2-7	CASTLGGAPYEQYF	TGTGCCAGCACCCTGGGCGGGGCGCCCTACGAGCAGTACTTC
TRBV7-2	TRBD1	.	TRBJ2-1	CASSLGAGGPNEQFF	TGTGCCAGCAGCTTAGGGGCAGGGGGCCCCAATGAGCAGTTCTTC
TRBV11-2	TRBD1	.	TRBJ1-5	CASSYGQGSQPQHF	TGTGCCAGCAGCTATGGACAGGGATCTCAGCCCCAGCATTTT
TRBV18	TRBD2	.	TRBJ2-1	CASSPFDPGGNEQFF	TGTGCCAGCTCACCTTTTGACCCGGGGGGCAATGAGCAGTTCTTC
TRBV28	.	.	TRBJ1-5	CASTPSSGSDQPQHF	TGTGCCAGCACCCCCTCTTCGGGTTCAGATCAGCCCCAGCATTTT
TRBV6-6	.	once	TRBJ1-1	CASSYGGGGRGTEAFF	TGTGCCAGCAGTTATGGGGGCGGTGGTAGGGGTACTGAAGCTTTCTTT
TRBV5-8	.	.	TRBJ2-6	CASSLTGTRTGANVLTF	TGTGCCAGCAGCTTGACCGGGACCCGCACTGGGGCCAACGTCCTGACTTTC
TRBV6-4	.	.	TRBJ2-1	CASSQIPSDSYNEQFF	TGTGCCAGCAGTCAGATTCCCTCTGACTCCTACAATGAGCAGTTCTTC
TRBV4-3	.	.	TRBJ1-5	CASSQEAGGNQPQHF	TGCGCCAGCAGCCAAGAAGCCGGAGGGAATCAGCCCCAGCATTTT
TRBV7-3	TRBD1	.	TRBJ2-3	CASSLKGQGKTSTDTQYF	TGTGCCAGCAGCTTAAAGGGACAGGGGAAAACTAGCACAGATACGCAGTATTTT
TRBV10-1	TRBD1	.	TRBJ2-2	CASSEATGGSPGELFF	TGCGCCAGCAGTGAGGCGACAGGGGGCTCGCCCGGGGAGCTGTTTTTT
TRBV7-9	.	.	TRBJ1-6	CASGGGLNSPLHF	TGTGCCAGCGGGGGGGGCCTAAATTCACCCCTCCACTTT
TRBV10-3	.	.	TRBJ1-3	CAISENGGWRNTIYF	TGTGCCATCAGTGAGAACGGGGGTTGGAGGAACACCATATATTTT
TRBV7-6	.	.	TRBJ2-1	CASSPSYSVVRSYNEQFF	TGTGCCAGCAGCCCCTCCTATTCTGTGGTCCGCTCCTACAATGAGCAGTTCTTC
TRBV5-1	TRBD1	.	TRBJ1-5	CASSEQGAGNQPQHF	TGCGCCAGCAGCGAACAGGGGGCTGGCAATCAGCCCCAGCATTTT
TRBV6-5	.	.	TRBJ1-1	CASSYRQLNTEAFF	TGTGCCAGCAGTTACCGGCAGTTGAACACTGAAGCTTTCTTT
TRBV7-2	TRBD1	.	TRBJ1-1	CASSLTRGDTEAFF	TGTGCCAGCAGCTTGACCAGGGGGGACACTGAAGCTTTCTTT
TRBV9	.	few	TRBJ1-2	CASSRGNTGINYGYTF	TGTGCCAGCTCCCGGGGAAACACAGGGATCAACTATGGCTACACCTTC
TRBV11-1	.	.	TRBJ2-7	CASSLSGTYEQYF	TGTGCCAGCAGCTTATCCGGGACCTACGAGCAGTACTTC
TRBV5-1	TRBD2	.	TRBJ2-3	CASSLVAGGPDTQYF	TGCGCCAGCAGCTTGGTTGCGGGGGGCCCAGATACGCAGTATTTT
TRBV15	.	once	TRBJ1-5	CATSRFNQPQHF	TGTGCCACCAGCAGATTCAATCAGCCCCAGCATTTT
TRBV5-4	.	.	TRBJ2-2	CASRPKTSTPNTGELFF	TGTGCCAGCAGACCCAAGACTTCTACCCCGAACACCGGGGAGCTGTTTTTT
TRBV19	.	few	TRBJ1-6	CASSIGGAESPLHF	TGTGCCAGTAGTATAGGTGGGGCTGAATCACCCCTCCACTTT
TRBV5-4	.	.	TRBJ1-3	CASSPEWGAGNTIYF	TGTGCCAGCAGTCCCGAGTGGGGGGCCGGAAACACCATATATTTT
TRBV5-4	.	.	TRBJ1-1	CASSFDSLQGSNTEAFF	TGTGCCAGCAGCTTCGATTCGCTCCAGGGTTCGAACACTGAAGCTTTCTTT
TRBV11-2	TRBD1	.	TRBJ2-3	CASRPTGVSTATQYF	TGTGCCAGCAGACCGACAGGGGTTAGCACAGCTACGCAGTATTTT
TRBV11-2	.	few	TRBJ2-5	CACTPRAAQETQYF	TGTGCCTGCACCCCCAGGGCGGCTCAAGAGACCCAGTACTTC
TRBV3-1/TRBV3-2	.	.	TRBJ1-2	CASRQGTIPGYTF	TGTGCCAGCAGACAAGGCACTATCCCTGGCTACACCTTC
TRBV5-1	.	.	TRBJ1-1	CASGEVLSGTEAFF	TGCGCCAGCGGAGAGGTGCTATCGGGCACTGAAGCTTTCTTT
TRBV6-5	TRBD1	.	TRBJ1-2	CASSSVQGAALGYTF	TGTGCCAGCAGTTCCGTACAGGGGGCAGCGTTGGGCTACACCTTC
TRBV24-1	TRBD1	.	TRBJ1-5	CATSDVQGGNQPQHF	TGTGCCACCAGTGACGTACAGGGGGGCAATCAGCCCCAGCATTTT
TRBV29-1	TRBD1	.	TRBJ1-1	CSVMNRGDINTEAFF	TGCAGCGTTATGAACAGGGGGGACATTAACACTGAAGCTTTCTTT
TRBV3-1/TRBV3-2	TRBD1	.	TRBJ1-2	CASSQGTGHYGYTF	TGTGCCAGCAGCCAAGGGACAGGTCACTATGGCTACACCTTC
TRBV5-8	TRBD2	.	TRBJ2-2	CASSYGLAGGYTGELFF	TGTGCCAGCAGCTACGGACTAGCGGGGGGGTACACCGGGGAGCTGTTTTTT
TRBV4-3	TRBD2	.	TRBJ2-1	CASSQETGGDSYNEQFF	TGCGCCAGCAGCCAAGAAACCGGGGGGGACTCCTACAATGAGCAGTTCTTC
TRBV7-3	.	.	TRBJ2-3	CASSLSSLFTDTQYF	TGTGCCAGCAGCTTAAGTTCCCTTTTCACAGATACGCAGTATTTT
TRBV15	TRBD1	.	TRBJ1-4	CATSRDGTGGRANEKLFF	TGTGCCACCAGCAGAGACGGGACAGGGGGGCGGGCTAATGAAAAACTGTTTTTT
TRBV10-3	.	few	TRBJ1-4	CAISDAGIEKLFF	TGTGCCATCAGTGACGCGGGTATTGAAAAACTGTTTTTT
TRBV4-1	.	.	TRBJ1-3	CASLGDGNTIYF	TGCGCCAGCCTGGGCGATGGAAACACCATATATTTT
TRBV24-1	.	once	TRBJ2-3	CATSDNTDTQYF	TGTGCCACCAGTGACAATACAGATACGCAGTATTTT
TRBV5-1	TRBD1	.	TRBJ1-1	CASADRGTVTGNTEAFF	TGCGCCAGCGCCGACCGCGGGACAGTGACTGGAAACACTGAAGCTTTCTTT
TRBV5-6	.	.	TRBJ1-5	CASSLGGERPQHF	TGTGCCAGCAGCTTGGGCGGGGAACGGCCCCAGCATTTT
TRBV29-1	.	.	TRBJ2-3	CSVEAGTDTQYF	TGCAGCGTTGAGGCCGGCACAGATACGCAGTATTTT
TRBV10-3	TRBD1	.	TRBJ2-1	CAIRLGQGAVNEQFF	TGTGCCATCAGACTTGGACAGGGGGCTGTAAATGAGCAGTTCTTC
TRBV5-1	.	.	TRBJ1-2	CASSPDTSLYGYTF	TGCGCCAGCAGTCCGGACACCAGCCTCTATGGCTACACCTTC
TRBV27	TRBD1	.	TRBJ2-1	CASRGGTGSPLDYNEQFF	TGTGCCAGCAGAGGGGGGACAGGAAGTCCCCTCGACTACAATGAGCAGTTCTTC
TRBV7-2	TRBD2	.	TRBJ2-5	CASSLGGGGRGETQYF	TGTGCCAGCAGCTTAGGCGGGGGGGGCAGGGGCGAGACCCAGTACTTC
TRBV10-3	TRBD2	.	TRBJ2-1	CATKSGGGYNEQFF	TGTGCCACTAAGAGCGGGGGTGGCTACAATGAGCAGTTCTTC
TRBV28	.	.	TRBJ1-1	CASTSPEGGTEAFF	TGTGCCAGCACCTCCCCCGAGGGCGGCACTGAAGCTTTCTTT
TRBV4-1	.	.	TRBJ1-2	CASSQAKESYGYTF	TGCGCCAGCAGCCAAGCCAAGGAATCCTATGGCTACACCTTC
TRBV12-3/TRBV12-4	.	.	TRBJ2-2	CASSFQGAGELFF	TGTGCCAGCAGTTTCCAGGGCGCCGGGGAGCTGTTTTTT
TRBV7-2	.	.	TRBJ2-5	CASSLAQGETQYF	TGTGCCAGCAGCTTAGCGCAGGGGGAGACCCAGTACTTC